Only a few counts were recorded for the clone carrying this T cell receptor beta chain. Its antigen is unknown. V lost 10 bases to trimming and J lost 3 bases, with 13 bases between them. This CDR3 has 13 residues. Germline assignment: CDR1 SEHNR and CDR2 FQNEAQ (reference sequence). The entry originates in a study of T cell repertoires in cytomegalovirus infection. In the study overall: Shared public TCR beta signatures pointed to both CMV infection and a matching HLA type. The study, taken as a whole, reports: Across the ex vivo response, the dominant clonotypes were HLA-C-restricted CMV-specific TCR beta clonotypes.

TCRdb called the reads again in MiXCR, with one record for every CDR3 protein. The sample lists some 43,000 distinct CDR3 sequences; about a fifth were seen once. This TCR was recovered from a human donor in good health (CMV status not recorded). Some clones in this sample may be carry-over from other donors' samples. The genes are TRBV7-9 and TRBJ1-5; D is unresolved. The sample consisted of CD8+ T cells from cultured PBMCs, taken from culture after CMV antigen stimulation. The CDR3 nucleotides read TGTGCCATCAGTCCCCGGGACAATCAGCCCCAGCATTTT. The encoded protein is CAISPRDNQPQHF.